This T cell receptor beta chain originates from a study of tumor-infiltrating lymphocytes in primary liver carcinoma. Making TCR beta cDNA involved around 520 ng total RNA and a constant-region primer. What produced the TCR beta libraries was three nested multiplex PCR rounds using slightly modified ARM-PCR. Forward primers for TRBV1-TRBV30 and a C-beta reverse primer served the first two PCR rounds, at roughly 10 cycles each. MiXCR was run by TCRdb on the multiplex PCR reads, yielding one entry per CDR3 protein. This table has about 120,000 distinct CDR3 sequences, around 70% appearing once. Regarding the study as a whole: Tumor-adjacent and tumor-blood pairs shared a smaller degree of overlap than tumor region pairs. Relative to blood, tumors carried a significantly larger fraction of the repertoire in their top 250 clones (p = 0.039).

As for this clonotype: Its cognate antigen is unknown. One end of the junction varies from germline; a read error may be responsible.

The approximately 17-34 mg bulk tissue piece was not sorted before simultaneous RNA and DNA extraction. The cohort consisted of patients whose primary liver carcinoma was surgically resected. The CDR3 has 17 amino acids. Germline CDR1 is MGHRA and CDR2 is YSYEKL. The sequencing input was tumor-adjacent normal liver tissue. The TCR sequence derives from a woman aged 60 to 75 with primary liver carcinoma and hepatitis B virus infection. This chain joins TRBV4-1 and TRBJ1-1, with no clear D. DNA of the CDR3: TGCGCCAGCAACCAAGACCCACAGAGAGCTTTGAACACTGAAGCTTTCTTT. Translating gives CASNQDPQRALNTEAFF.